This T cell receptor (beta chain) was documented in a study of blood T cells in healthy people across ages. Study results and caveats: Calculation of diversity from one million T cells yielded estimates considered to be underestimates.

To note about this clonotype: Its antigen is still unknown.

CDR3 size: 19 residues. V lost 0 bases and J lost 0; bases outside the gene matches: 13. CDR1 and CDR2 from the germline V gene are SGHDT and YYEEEE. The use of a sample-barcoded 5' primer and a J-beta primer mix characterized a second PCR of 7 to 11 cycles. Every sample returned 3 million or more CDR3-containing paired-end reads. Each CDR3 protein is one row after TCRdb ran MiXCR on the 5' RACE reads. This table holds some 800,000 distinct CDR3 sequences, roughly 25% found once. These data are also associated with another study on T cells of mothers and their children. That study reports: For each mother, over 9 million TCR beta CDR3 reads were obtained, and for each child, around 3.1 million. It was found that thymic selection shapes TCR recombination output similarly in related and unrelated pairs.

This sequence originates from a boy younger than 18 in good health. Sequencing was performed on blood. V usage is TRBV5-6 and J usage is TRBJ2-7; TRBD1 aligns across 9 bases. CDR3: CASSLAATGGSRLSYEQYF. CDR3 in DNA: TGTGCCAGCAGCTTGGCCGCGACAGGGGGTTCACGTCTCTCCTACGAGCAGTACTTC.